The entry below gives a single T cell receptor beta chain sequence along with its context. This entry belongs to a study of blood T cell repertoires in COVID-19. At the level of the study: Sites across the United States, Italy and Spain contributed samples from acute and convalescent COVID-19.

Sequenced by immunoSEQ multiplex PCR; TCRdb stores in-frame clones only, minus some. Here the sample spans 400,000 or so clones, 80% to 95% being singletons. The V and J ends lost 3 bases and 1 base, in that order; junction bases with no gene match: 3. The CDR3 consists of 16 residues. Germline V CDR1 and CDR2: MNHEY, SVGAGI. The TCR originated in a young man who had recovered from COVID-19. The chain is built from TRBV6-5 and TRBJ2-3; 11 bases fit TRBD2. Source material: PBMCs or T cells enriched from blood (not recorded which). The CDR3 sequence is CASSYSGRAGTDTQYF. In nucleotides, the CDR3 is TGTGCCAGCAGTTATAGCGGGAGGGCCGGCACAGATACGCAGTATTTT.